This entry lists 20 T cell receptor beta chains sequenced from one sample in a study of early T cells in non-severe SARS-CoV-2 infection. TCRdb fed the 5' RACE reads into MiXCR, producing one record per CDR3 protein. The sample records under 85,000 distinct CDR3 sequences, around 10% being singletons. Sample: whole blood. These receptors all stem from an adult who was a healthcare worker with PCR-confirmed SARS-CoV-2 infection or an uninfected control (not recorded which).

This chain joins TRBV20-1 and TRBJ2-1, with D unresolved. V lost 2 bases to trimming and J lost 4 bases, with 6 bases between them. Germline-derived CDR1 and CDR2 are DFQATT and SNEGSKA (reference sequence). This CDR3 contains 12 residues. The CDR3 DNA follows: TGCAGTGCTAGATACAAATACAATGAGCAGTTCTTC. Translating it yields CSARYKYNEQFF.

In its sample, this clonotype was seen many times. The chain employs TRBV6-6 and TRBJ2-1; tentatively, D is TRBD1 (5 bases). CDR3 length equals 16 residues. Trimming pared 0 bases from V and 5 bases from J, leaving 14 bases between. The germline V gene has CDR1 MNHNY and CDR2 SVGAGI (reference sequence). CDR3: CASSYSTQGNNNEQFF. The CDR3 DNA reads TGTGCCAGCAGTTACTCCACCCAGGGAAACAACAATGAGCAGTTCTTC.

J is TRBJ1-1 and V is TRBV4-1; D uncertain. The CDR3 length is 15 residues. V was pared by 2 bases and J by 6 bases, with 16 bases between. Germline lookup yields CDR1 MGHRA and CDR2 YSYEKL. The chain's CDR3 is CASSQIILAPSEAFF. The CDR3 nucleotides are TGCGCCAGCAGCCAAATTATTCTGGCCCCCTCTGAAGCTTTCTTT.

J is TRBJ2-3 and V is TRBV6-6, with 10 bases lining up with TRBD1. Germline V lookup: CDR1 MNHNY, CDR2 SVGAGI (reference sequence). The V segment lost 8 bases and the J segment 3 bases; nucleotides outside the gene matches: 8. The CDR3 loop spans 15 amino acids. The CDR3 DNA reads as TGTGCCAGCTGCTTAGGGACAGGGGTAACAGATACGCAGTATTTT. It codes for CASCLGTGVTDTQYF.

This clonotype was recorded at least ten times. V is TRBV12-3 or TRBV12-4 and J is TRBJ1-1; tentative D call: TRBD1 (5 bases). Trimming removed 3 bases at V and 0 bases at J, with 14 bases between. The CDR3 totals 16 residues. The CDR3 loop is CASSFMGRIMNTEAFF. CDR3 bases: TGTGCCAGCAGTTTTATGGGACGGATTATGAACACTGAAGCTTTCTTT.

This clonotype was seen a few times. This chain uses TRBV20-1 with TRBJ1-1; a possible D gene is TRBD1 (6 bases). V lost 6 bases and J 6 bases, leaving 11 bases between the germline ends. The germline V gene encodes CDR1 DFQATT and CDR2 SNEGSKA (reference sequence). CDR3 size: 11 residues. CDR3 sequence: CSAGPGAEAFF. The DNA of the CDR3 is TGCAGTGCCGGACCAGGGGCTGAAGCTTTCTTT.

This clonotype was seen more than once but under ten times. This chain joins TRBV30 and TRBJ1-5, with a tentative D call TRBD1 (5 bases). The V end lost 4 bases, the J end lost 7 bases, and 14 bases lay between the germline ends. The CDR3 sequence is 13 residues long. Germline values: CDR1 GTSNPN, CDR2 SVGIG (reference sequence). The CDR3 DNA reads TGTGCCTGGACCCTCAACGGGGGGCAGCCCCAGCATTTT. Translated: CAWTLNGGQPQHF. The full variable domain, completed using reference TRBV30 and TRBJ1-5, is SQTIHQWPATLVQPVGSPLSLECTVEGTSNPNLYWYRQAAGRGLQLLFYSVGIGQISSEVPQNLSASRPQDRQFILSSKKLLLSDSGFYLCAWTLNGGQPQHFGDGTRLSIL.

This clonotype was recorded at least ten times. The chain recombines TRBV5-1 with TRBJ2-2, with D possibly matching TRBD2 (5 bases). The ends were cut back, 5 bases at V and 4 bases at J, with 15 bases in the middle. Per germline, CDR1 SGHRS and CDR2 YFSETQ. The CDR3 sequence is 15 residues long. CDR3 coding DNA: TGCGCCAGCAGGGCCTACGAGCGGTCCACCGGGGAGCTGTTTTTT. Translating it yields CASRAYERSTGELFF. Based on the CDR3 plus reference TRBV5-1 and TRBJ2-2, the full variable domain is KAGVTQTPRYLIKTRGQQVTLSCSPISGHRSVSWYQQTPGQGLQFLFEYFSETQRNKGNFPGRFSGRQFSNSRSEMNVSTLELGDSALYLCASRAYERSTGELFFGEGSRLTVL.

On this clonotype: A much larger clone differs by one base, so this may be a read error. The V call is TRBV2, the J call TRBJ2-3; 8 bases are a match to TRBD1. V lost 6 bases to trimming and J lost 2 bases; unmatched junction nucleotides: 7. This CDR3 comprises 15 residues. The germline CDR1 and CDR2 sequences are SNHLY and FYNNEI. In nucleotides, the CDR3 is TGTGCCAGCAGCCCCCAGGGGGCCGTCACAGATACGCAGTATTTT. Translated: CASSPQGAVTDTQYF.

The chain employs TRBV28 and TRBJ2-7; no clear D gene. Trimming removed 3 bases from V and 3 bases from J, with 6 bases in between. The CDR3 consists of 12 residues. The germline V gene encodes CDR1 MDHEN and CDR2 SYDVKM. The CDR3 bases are TGTGCCAGCAGTTTCGAATACTACGAGCAGTACTTC. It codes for CASSFEYYEQYF.

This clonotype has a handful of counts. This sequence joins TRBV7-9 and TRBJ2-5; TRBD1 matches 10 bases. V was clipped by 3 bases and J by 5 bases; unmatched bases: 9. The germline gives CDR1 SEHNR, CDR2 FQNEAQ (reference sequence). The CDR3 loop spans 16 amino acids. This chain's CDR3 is CASSFPMTGGAETQYF. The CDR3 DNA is TGTGCCAGCAGCTTCCCGATGACAGGGGGCGCCGAGACCCAGTACTTC.

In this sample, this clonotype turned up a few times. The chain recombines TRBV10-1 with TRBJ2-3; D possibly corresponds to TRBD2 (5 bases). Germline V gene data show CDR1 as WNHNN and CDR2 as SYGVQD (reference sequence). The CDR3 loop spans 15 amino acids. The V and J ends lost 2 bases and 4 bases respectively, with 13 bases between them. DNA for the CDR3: TGCGCCAGCAGTGAGCAACCGGGATCGGCAGATACGCAGTATTTT. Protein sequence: CASSEQPGSADTQYF.

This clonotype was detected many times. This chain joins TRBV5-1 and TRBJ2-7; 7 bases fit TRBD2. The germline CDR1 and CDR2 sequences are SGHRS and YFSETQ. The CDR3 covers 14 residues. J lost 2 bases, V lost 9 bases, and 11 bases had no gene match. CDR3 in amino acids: CATKLERGTYEQYF. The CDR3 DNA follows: TGCGCCACCAAGCTTGAGCGGGGAACCTACGAGCAGTACTTC.

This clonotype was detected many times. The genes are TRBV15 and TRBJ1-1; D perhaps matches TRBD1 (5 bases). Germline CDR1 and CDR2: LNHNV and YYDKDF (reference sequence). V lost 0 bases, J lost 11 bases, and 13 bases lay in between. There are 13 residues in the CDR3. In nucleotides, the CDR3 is TGTGCCACCAGCAGAGATCTCGGGGGAAAGGCTTTCTTT. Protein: CATSRDLGGKAFF.

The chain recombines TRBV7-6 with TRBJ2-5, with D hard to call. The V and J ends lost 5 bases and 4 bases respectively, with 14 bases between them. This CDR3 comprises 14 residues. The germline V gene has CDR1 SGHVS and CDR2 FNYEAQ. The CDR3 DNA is TGTGCCAGCAGCGCCAACGGACCTAGAGAGACCCAGTACTTC. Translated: CASSANGPRETQYF.

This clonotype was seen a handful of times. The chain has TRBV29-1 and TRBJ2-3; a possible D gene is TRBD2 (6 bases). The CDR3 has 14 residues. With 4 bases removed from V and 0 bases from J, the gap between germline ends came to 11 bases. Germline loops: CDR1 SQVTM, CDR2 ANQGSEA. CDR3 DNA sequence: TGCAGCGTTGTCTTCGGGACTAGCACAGATACGCAGTATTTT. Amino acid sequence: CSVVFGTSTDTQYF.

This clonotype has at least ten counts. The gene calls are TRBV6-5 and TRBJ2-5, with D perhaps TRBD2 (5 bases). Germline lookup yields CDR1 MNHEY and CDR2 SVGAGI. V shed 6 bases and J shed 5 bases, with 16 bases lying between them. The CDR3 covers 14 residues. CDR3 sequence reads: CASRRTEAYETQYF. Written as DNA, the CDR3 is TGTGCCAGCAGACGGACGGAGGCGTATGAGACCCAGTACTTC.

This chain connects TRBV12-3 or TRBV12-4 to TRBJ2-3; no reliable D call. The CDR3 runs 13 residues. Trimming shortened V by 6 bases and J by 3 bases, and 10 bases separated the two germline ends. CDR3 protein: CASSLPGTDTQYF. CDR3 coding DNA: TGTGCCAGCAGCCTCCCAGGAACAGATACGCAGTATTTT.

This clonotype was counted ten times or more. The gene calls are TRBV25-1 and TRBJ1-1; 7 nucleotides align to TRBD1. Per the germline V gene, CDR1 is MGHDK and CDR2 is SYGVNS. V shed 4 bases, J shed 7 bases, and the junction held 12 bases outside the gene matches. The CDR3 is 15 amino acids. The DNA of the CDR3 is TGTGCCAGCAGTGGGGCGGAAACAGGGGTGAATGAAGCTTTCTTT. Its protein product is CASSGAETGVNEAFF.

The CDR3: CASSLGTVTDTQYF. CDR3 nucleotide sequence: TGTGCCAGCAGCCTCGGGACAGTCACAGATACGCAGTATTTT. The chain links TRBV11-3 to TRBJ2-3; 7 bases line up with TRBD1. Per the germline V gene, CDR1 is SGHNT and CDR2 is YENEEA. The CDR3 has 14 residues. Germline trimming cut 5 bases from V and 2 bases from J; bases unmatched to any gene: 4. Full variable domain (rest looked up from reference TRBV11-3 and TRBJ2-3): EAGVVQSPRYKIIEKKQPVAFWCNPISGHNTLYWYLQNLGQGPELLIRYENEEAVDDSQLPKDRFSAERLKGVDSTLKIQPAELGDSAVYLCASSLGTVTDTQYFGPGTRLTVL.